The rows below give T cell receptor beta chains drawn from one sample of a study of a mutant IDH1 vaccine in newly diagnosed glioma. Profiled with immunoSEQ multiplex PCR; TCRdb holds only in-frame clones, not every one. The table has about 30,000 clones, roughly 90% seen once. Their specific antigens are unknown. The sample consisted of PBMCs, taken from a glioma patient whose treatment included an IDH1 peptide vaccine. The receptor source for this set is a man aged 40-55 years with glioma. Each CDR3 is given with its conserved first and last residue. Fields, in order: clone size, V gene, J gene, D gene, CDR3 protein, CDR3 DNA. The D gene is left open where the match is weak. The listing skips clone size in some rows; elsewhere it reads once, few, many or a size class.

-,TRBV27,TRBJ2-5,-,CASSIIGETQYF,TGTGCCAGCAGTATCATCGGGGAGACCCAGTACTTC
-,TRBV7-2,TRBJ1-4,-,CASSLDGGVNEKLFF,TGTGCCAGCAGCTTGGACGGTGGGGTGAATGAAAAACTGTTTTTT
-,TRBV6-6,TRBJ2-5,-,CASERGIRGGEQYF,TGTGCCAGCGAGAGGGGGATACGAGGTGGGGAGCAGTACTTC
-,TRBV19,TRBJ2-6,-,CASSISHSGANVLTF,TGTGCCAGTAGTATTTCTCACTCTGGGGCCAACGTCCTGACTTTC
-,TRBV4-2,TRBJ2-1,TRBD2,CASSPRDYSPNEQFF,TGTGCCAGCAGCCCTCGGGACTATTCCCCCAATGAGCAGTTCTTC
-,TRBV5-4,TRBJ2-3,TRBD1,CASSPTGPLTDTQYF,TGTGCCAGCAGCCCGACAGGGCCACTCACAGATACGCAGTATTTT
-,TRBV6-6,TRBJ1-5,TRBD1,CASSRQGAQPQHF,TGTGCCAGCAGTCGACAGGGAGCACAGCCCCAGCATTTT
-,TRBV30,TRBJ1-2,-,CAWSVRQLPNYGYTF,TGTGCCTGGAGTGTACGACAATTACCTAACTATGGCTACACCTTC
-,TRBV10-1,TRBJ2-7,-,CAGPGDNSYEQYF,TGCGCCGGCCCCGGGGACAACTCCTACGAGCAGTACTTC
once,TRBV7-9,TRBJ1-6,-,CASSFSMDYNSPLHF,TGTGCCAGCAGCTTTAGTATGGATTATAATTCACCCCTCCACTTT
-,TRBV2,TRBJ1-1,-,CASSEGGGLNTEAFF,TGTGCCAGCAGTGAAGGCGGAGGGCTGAACACTGAAGCTTTCTTT
-,TRBV5-6,TRBJ2-7,-,CASSWTGPSYEQYF,TGTGCCAGCAGCTGGACCGGGCCGAGCTACGAGCAGTACTTC
once,TRBV12-5,TRBJ2-2,-,CASRTSINTGELFF,TGTGCTAGTCGAACAAGCATCAACACCGGGGAGCTGTTTTTT
-,TRBV7-2,TRBJ1-3,-,CASSLVIAGSGNTIYF,TGTGCCAGCAGCTTAGTCATCGCGGGCTCTGGAAACACCATATATTTT
-,TRBV29-1,TRBJ1-1,TRBD1,CSVAQGASNTEAFF,TGCAGCGTTGCCCAGGGGGCCTCGAACACTGAAGCTTTCTTT
-,TRBV21-1,TRBJ2-7,-,CASSKKGPDYEQYF,TGTGCCAGCAGCAAAAAGGGCCCTGACTACGAGCAGTACTTC
-,TRBV19,TRBJ2-7,-,CASTPQISSYEQYF,TGTGCCAGTACCCCCCAGATCAGCTCCTACGAGCAGTACTTC
-,TRBV5-4,TRBJ1-1,-,CASSLRGTGAEAFF,TGTGCCAGCAGCTTGCGGGGGACCGGCGCTGAAGCTTTCTTT
-,TRBV9,TRBJ1-1,-,CASSALATGYAEAFF,TGTGCCAGCAGCGCCCTCGCTACAGGGTACGCTGAAGCTTTCTTT
-,TRBV28,TRBJ1-2,-,CASSQANYGYTF,TGTGCCAGCAGTCAAGCTAACTATGGCTACACCTTC
-,TRBV2,TRBJ1-2,-,CASSADRTSNYGYTF,TGTGCCAGCAGTGCCGACAGGACCTCTAACTATGGCTACACCTTC
-,TRBV29-1,TRBJ2-3,TRBD2,CSGTSGSSDTQYF,TGCAGCGGGACTAGCGGGAGTTCAGATACGCAGTATTTT
-,TRBV29-1,TRBJ2-7,TRBD1,CSALKGQGATHEQYF,TGCAGCGCCCTAAAGGGGCAGGGGGCTACCCACGAGCAGTACTTC
once,TRBV2,TRBJ2-1,TRBD2,CASRTTSGRALEQFF,TGTGCCAGCAGGACCACTAGCGGGAGGGCCCTTGAGCAGTTCTTC
-,TRBV7-2,TRBJ2-1,-,CASSSGQGSYNEQFF,TGTGCCAGCAGCTCCGGCCAGGGATCCTACAATGAGCAGTTCTTC
-,TRBV10-1,TRBJ1-5,-,CASSESFQGPQHF,TGCGCCAGCAGTGAGAGTTTTCAGGGGCCCCAGCATTTT
-,TRBV6-1,TRBJ2-4,TRBD1,CASSASTGPLNIQYF,TGTGCCAGCAGTGCCTCGACAGGGCCCCTAAACATTCAGTACTTC
-,TRBV18,TRBJ1-1,-,CASRAGMNTEAFF,TGTGCCAGCCGGGCAGGGATGAACACTGAAGCTTTCTTT
-,TRBV5-1,TRBJ1-5,TRBD1,CARTQGDQPQHF,TGCGCAAGAACTCAGGGGGATCAGCCCCAGCATTTT
-,TRBV6-5,TRBJ1-6,-,CASSSAGTDSPLHF,TGTGCCAGCAGTTCCGCAGGGACGGATTCACCCCTCCACTTT
-,TRBV6-5,TRBJ1-5,TRBD1,CASSPSSGGSGSQHF,TGTGCCAGCAGTCCGTCTTCAGGGGGAAGCGGGTCCCAGCATTTT
once,TRBV14,TRBJ1-1,-,CASSQDGHGTEAFF,TGTGCCAGCAGCCAAGACGGGCATGGAACTGAAGCTTTCTTT
few,TRBV4-3,TRBJ2-1,TRBD1,CASSQDGAGGTNEQFF,TGCGCCAGCAGCCAAGATGGGGCAGGGGGTACCAATGAGCAGTTCTTC
-,TRBV10-3,TRBJ1-1,-,CAISEHTEAFF,TGTGCCATCAGTGAACACACTGAAGCTTTCTTT
-,TRBV27,TRBJ1-6,-,CASSFLGNSPLHF,TGTGCCAGCAGTTTCTTGGGGAATTCACCCCTCCACTTT
-,TRBV4-2,TRBJ1-4,TRBD1,CASSLGQGVEKLFF,TGTGCCAGCAGCCTCGGACAGGGGGTTGAAAAACTGTTTTTT
-,TRBV2,TRBJ2-2,-,CASSEGYRWLGNTGELFF,TGTGCCAGCAGTGAAGGATACAGGTGGTTAGGGAACACCGGGGAGCTGTTTTTT
-,TRBV18,TRBJ1-1,TRBD1,CASSPDVPGQNAAFF,TGTGCCAGCTCACCGGACGTCCCGGGACAGAACGCAGCTTTCTTT
-,TRBV19,TRBJ1-1,-,CASKVSMNTEAFF,TGTGCCAGTAAGGTCAGCATGAACACTGAAGCTTTCTTT
-,TRBV4-2,TRBJ1-2,-,CASSQEWRAGGYGYTF,TGTGCCAGCAGCCAAGAGTGGAGGGCCGGGGGCTATGGCTACACCTTC
-,TRBV25-1,TRBJ1-1,TRBD1,CARGQGMNTEAFF,TGTGCCAGAGGACAGGGGATGAACACTGAAGCTTTCTTT
-,TRBV4-1,TRBJ2-1,TRBD2,CASSQGLAGDEQFF,TGCGCCAGCAGCCAGGGACTAGCGGGGGATGAGCAGTTCTTC
few,TRBV19,TRBJ1-2,-,CASSPRASWGYGYTF,TGTGCCAGTTCCCCCCGGGCGTCATGGGGCTATGGCTACACCTTC
once,TRBV18,TRBJ1-4,-,CASSHSDSEKLFF,TGTGCCAGCTCACATTCGGACAGTGAAAAACTGTTTTTT
-,TRBV6-5,TRBJ1-1,TRBD1,CASSYQGVTEAFF,TGTGCCAGCAGTTATCAGGGGGTGACTGAAGCTTTCTTT
once,TRBV5-6,TRBJ2-3,TRBD2,CASSFLTSGGTDTQYF,TGTGCCAGCAGCTTTCTAACTAGCGGAGGCACAGATACGCAGTATTTT
-,TRBV5-4,TRBJ2-1,TRBD1,CASSSRDSYNEQFF,TGTGCCAGCAGTTCCCGGGACAGCTACAATGAGCAGTTCTTC
-,TRBV11-1,TRBJ2-5,TRBD2,CASSFSGRAFQETQYF,TGTGCCAGCAGCTTCAGCGGGAGGGCCTTCCAAGAGACCCAGTACTTC
-,TRBV7-2,TRBJ2-5,-,CASSLGSVGETQYF,TGTGCCAGCAGCTTAGGTAGCGTTGGAGAGACCCAGTACTTC
once,TRBV19,TRBJ2-7,-,CASSISGLPYEQYF,TGTGCCAGTAGTATATCAGGGCTTCCCTACGAGCAGTACTTC
-,TRBV19,TRBJ1-1,-,CASTPRWFPGTEAFF,TGTGCCAGTACCCCAAGGTGGTTTCCGGGCACTGAAGCTTTCTTT
-,TRBV28,TRBJ1-3,-,CASSTRGGSGNTIYF,TGTGCCAGCAGTACCCGGGGAGGGTCCGGAAACACCATATATTTT
-,TRBV6-1,TRBJ1-3,TRBD1,CASRVGQLGNTIYF,TGTGCCAGCAGAGTGGGACAGCTTGGAAACACCATATATTTT
-,TRBV5-4,TRBJ2-7,-,CASSLVTSPDYEQYF,TGTGCCAGCAGCTTGGTTACTAGCCCAGACTACGAGCAGTACTTC
few,TRBV4-3,TRBJ2-7,-,CASSQGGTEGDEQYF,TGCGCCAGCAGCCAAGGGGGAACTGAGGGGGACGAGCAGTACTTC
-,TRBV5-4,TRBJ2-1,-,CASSLALRGTQNNEQFF,TGTGCCAGCAGCTTGGCCCTTCGTGGGACCCAGAACAATGAGCAGTTCTTC
-,TRBV25-1,TRBJ1-4,TRBD1,CASSEYLNRGNEKLFF,TGTGCCAGCAGTGAATATCTAAACAGGGGGAATGAAAAACTGTTTTTT
-,TRBV19,TRBJ1-1,-,CASTDKQGLQLTEAFF,TGTGCCAGTACTGACAAACAGGGATTACAACTCACTGAAGCTTTCTTT
-,TRBV4-2,TRBJ1-1,-,CASSQVGFAEAFF,TGTGCCAGCAGCCAAGTCGGGTTTGCTGAAGCTTTCTTT